This T cell receptor beta chain was captured by sequencing in a study of T cells after yellow fever vaccination (dated by TCRdb to between 2018 and 2020). Some background on the complete study: Libraries from fractions with low cell numbers were prepared with the SMART-Seq v4 Ultra Low Input RNA kit. Bulk PBMC replicates and cell subsets were isolated from blood drawn at multiple timepoints before and after both primary and secondary immunization. To follow T-cell clones before and after primary and booster YFV17D yellow fever vaccination, bulk TCR alpha and beta repertoires were sequenced over time. The cohort comprised two healthy male donors, one aged 18 to 30 and one aged 30 to 40 years. The investigation overall reported the following: Computational filtering was required because FACS-sorted repertoires could contain abundant contaminating clonotypes from the bulk population. Compared with the primary T-cell response, the secondary T-cell response was faster but weaker, reaching its peak on day 5 rather than on day 15. A small share of clonotypes was detected in both CD4 and CD8 compartments, with the overlap likely arising from convergent recombination. After the booster, most of the clones that had expanded following primary vaccination were detected again (96% of CD4 and 80% to 90% of CD8), which suggests that memory was broadly maintained. Because the study included only a couple of donors, the extent to which the findings can be generalized is limited.

Synthesis of TCR cDNA relied on 5'RACE template switching, a step that introduced a universal primer site along with unique molecular identifiers. cDNA synthesis was primed from both the TCR alpha and TCR beta constant segments. Library amplification used two PCR steps, and the second PCR step added sample barcodes and sequencing adapters. Sequencing of the libraries was done on either Illumina HiSeq 2500 (2x100 bp) or NovaSeq (2x150 bp). From the authors' description of their analysis: MIGEC handled demultiplexing of reads and collapsing into UMI consensus sequences, while MiXCR performed V(D)J alignment. Vaccine-responding clonotypes were defined with edgeR using replicate PBMC samples, requiring FDR below 0.01 and a log2 fold change above 5 up to day 15. Each bulk clonotype received a CD4 or CD8 identity based on whether the sequenced CD4 or CD8 repertoire contained that clonotype at higher abundance. TCRdb ran its own pipeline on the public reads, namely fastp trimming at Q25 and MiXCR clone calling, and kept in-frame beta chains. A single entry per CDR3 protein holds the most common genes and DNA from its merged rows. TCRdb's processing, not the authors' own work, is the source of the V and J calls. The sample data list 620,000 or so distinct CDR3 sequences, and 17% of these were observed just once. The top ten clonotypes cover roughly 17% of the sample.

The sample's treatment or condition label, decoded: live attenuated yellow fever vaccine strain. Two biological replicates of bulk PBMCs were collected at each blood-draw timepoint. A standard Ficoll-Paque protocol was used to isolate PBMCs from peripheral blood. RNA was extracted with TriZol from bulk PBMCs, CD4 and CD8 fractions, and dextramer-positive and dextramer-negative fractions. This clonotype was counted between two and nine times. Its recognized antigen is unknown. Base qualities are not provided; no much larger clone lies one nucleotide away. The source is a man between 18 and 35 years old who received the YFV17D yellow fever vaccine. Sequencing used PBMCs, obtained 4 to 5 days after the first yellow fever vaccination.

The CDR3 protein sequence reads: CASCPSPAGGYGYTF. The DNA sequence is given as TGTGCCAGCTGCCCCTCGCCGGCAGGCGGATATGGCTACACCTTC. The V and J genes are TRBV7-2 and TRBJ1-2; too little of a D gene remains to name it. V loses 8 bases of germline sequence and J loses 5 bases, and the interval between the two ends is 21 bases. Based on the germline V gene, the CDR1 and CDR2 sequences are SGHTA and FQGNSA. The CDR3 spans 15 residues, from the cysteine through the phenylalanine. Of the read, only the CDR3 DNA is kept; its 45 bases are in frame from base 1.